The subject of this entry is one T cell receptor (beta chain). The antigen this receptor binds is unknown. No base-level quality is on record; no much larger clone is a single base apart. The sample belongs to a study of T cell clones after liver transplantation (dated by TCRdb to between 2018 and 2021). In the study overall: ITN030ST, the source of the samples, was a randomized trial that attempted immunosuppression withdrawal within 2 years of liver transplantation. Donor-reactive T cell clones were identified using TCRbeta sequencing after a pre-transplant mixed lymphocyte reaction and were then followed in post-transplant blood. Third party-reactive TCRbeta sequences were also identified from pre-transplant MLRs to serve as an antigen-independent comparator for donor-reactive sequences. A cohort of 8 liver transplant recipients was studied, of whom 3 were classified as tolerant and 5 as non-tolerant. Tolerance was defined as complete immunosuppression withdrawal for at least one year with no rise in liver enzymes beyond twice the upper limit of normal. Blood samples were collected pre-transplant, then pre-randomization ahead of withdrawal, and finally post-randomization once withdrawal had either been completed or failed. Subjects received no induction therapy and standard immunosuppression until randomization at 12-24 months post-transplant. Of the eight recipients, three were HCV-positive, while the remaining recipients had been transplanted for non-autoimmune, non-viral indications. What the work shows at the level of the full study, not this receptor alone: In a couple of subjects, low numbers of available donor cells limited the measurable donor-reactive repertoire. Conclusions were preliminary, limited by small, heterogeneous patient numbers and non-standardized post-transplant time points. A greater decline was seen for donor-reactive sequences than for third party-reactive sequences, suggesting partial antigen-specific deletion unrelated to withdrawal success. When repertoire turnover was accounted for, significantly reduced detection of donor-reactive sequences was found in 7 of 8 subjects for CD4 and in 8 of 8 subjects for CD8. A significant post-transplant decrease in circulating donor-reactive CD4 TCRbeta sequences was observed in most of the 8 subjects, irrespective of tolerance or HCV status. Because allograft tissue specimens were not available, migration of donor-reactive T cells into the graft, rather than deletion, may have occurred.

Unstimulated PBMCs, after thawing, were stained for CD3, CD4 and CD8 and then FACS-sorted into CD3+CD4+ and CD3+CD8+ populations. Randomization to immunosuppression withdrawal applied to every one of the 8 studied subjects. Genomic DNA was isolated with the Qiagen DNeasy Blood and Tissue Kit. Using immunoSEQ, frozen genomic DNA was subjected to high-throughput TCRbeta CDR3 sequencing, a process that included PCR amplification, mapping, bias correction and internal controls. In the source study's methods: Only productive rearrangements were retained, with each unique TCRbeta sequence defined by its CDR3 nucleotide sequence together with its V and J gene. A sequence counted as donor-reactive only if the sequence showed at least 5-fold expansion in CFSE-low cells compared with unstimulated pre-transplant cells and had a frequency of at least 0.01%. To ensure at least 90% detection power, minimum frequency thresholds were set for each subject based on that subject's lowest-template unstimulated sample. Jensen-Shannon divergence between the top 1000 TCRbeta sequences post- versus pre-transplant served as the measure of repertoire turnover. Changes in detection of donor-reactive sequences were tested with two-sided Fisher's exact tests. The clones in this table, taken by TCRdb from immuneACCESS, are in-frame only. Not every clone is retained; where verified, under half of the shortfall comes from an unresolved V gene, and the cause of the rest is unknown. From that table come the V and J calls and clone size; the DNA was used to work out D and trimming. This sample holds about 76,000 clones; 83% were observed only once. The top ten hold roughly 2.8% of the sample.

The CDR3 sequence holds 16 residues, the cysteine and phenylalanine included. Only the CDR3 DNA is retained, 48 bases long and in frame from the first base. CDR1 and CDR2 are read off the germline V gene as SGHVS and FNYEAQ. Between the V and J ends, shortened by 1 base and 0 bases respectively, the junction contains 10 bases. This clonotype originated in a human patient who received a liver transplant. A transplant means some T cells may be of graft donor rather than patient origin. Material: CD4+ T cells from blood, obtained at the 22-month timepoint. This chain joins TRBV7-6 to TRBJ2-1; no D segment can be confidently identified. The bases are TGTGCCAGCAGCTTAGTGGGCGGAAACTCCTACAATGAGCAGTTCTTC. It encodes CASSLVGGNSYNEQFF. When the CDR3 is completed using the reference TRBV7-6 and TRBJ2-1 genes on either side, the full variable domain is GAGVSQSPRYKVTKRGQDVALRCDPISGHVSLYWYRQALGQGPEFLTYFNYEAQQDKSGLPNDRFSAERPEGSISTLTIQRTEQRDSAMYRCASSLVGGNSYNEQFFGPGTRLTVL.